The 4 T cell receptor beta chains listed next were all sequenced from one sample in a study of blood T cell repertoires in COVID-19. TCRdb's table, derived via immunoSEQ multiplex PCR, lists solely in-frame clones and lacks some. Among about 280,000 clones listed, roughly 89% were seen once. Sequenced sample: peripheral blood. The receptors here all came from a woman in her 30s with active or convalescent COVID-19.

This clone was seen once. J is TRBJ1-2 and V is TRBV7-2; no clear D. Trimming took 1 base from V and 2 from J, leaving 8 bases between them. This CDR3 is 14 amino acids long. Germline V gene data show CDR1 as SGHTA and CDR2 as FQGNSA. The CDR3 loop reads CASSLGPGNYGYTF. The CDR3 coding sequence is TGTGCCAGCAGCTTAGGGCCAGGCAACTATGGCTACACCTTC.

This chain links TRBV3-1 (or the pseudogene TRBV3-2) with TRBJ1-3, with 11 bases fitting TRBD1. V shed 4 bases, J shed 4 bases, and the junction held 9 bases outside the gene matches. Germline V gives CDR1 LGHDT, CDR2 YNNKEL (reference sequence). The CDR3 is 17 residues long. The CDR3 sequence: CASSPIPGTGGGNTIYF. CDR3 DNA: TGTGCCAGCAGCCCAATACCCGGGACAGGGGGAGGAAACACCATATATTTT.

This clone appeared once. This chain connects TRBV6-6 to TRBJ1-3; 7 positions match TRBD1. CDR3 size: 15 residues. The V gene end was trimmed by 4 bases and the J gene end by 3 bases; junction bases not matched to a gene: 6. In germline, CDR1 is MNHNY, CDR2 SVGAGI (reference sequence). CDR3 sequence reads: CASSSPGGGGNTIYF. The CDR3 DNA reads TGTGCCAGCAGTTCGCCAGGGGGTGGTGGAAACACCATATATTTT.

The CDR3 DNA is TGTGCCAGCAGCTTATACGGGACTAGCGGGGGGTTGGAGCAGTACTTC. Its translation: CASSLYGTSGGLEQYF. The gene calls are TRBV7-2 and TRBJ2-7, with TRBD2 matching 15 bases. V lost 2 bases and J lost 7; bases outside the gene matches: 6. The V gene's germline CDR1 is SGHTA and CDR2 FQGNSA. The CDR3 has 16 residues.